Each of the 22 T cell receptor beta chains below was sequenced from the same sample in a study of T cells in Graves' hyperthyroidism and ophthalmopathy (dated by TCRdb to about 2019). The method was multiplex PCR. TCRdb records Illumina HiSeq 2000 as the sequencer. The TCR beta CDR3 regions were amplified from the RNA transcripts. The TCR CDR3 was subjected to a first round of RT-PCR using the HTBI primer set and the Qiagen OneStep RT-PCR kit. TCRdb's own reprocessing of the public reads used fastp at Q25 and MiXCR and kept productive beta chains. Every distinct CDR3 protein forms one entry, paired with its most common genes and DNA. The sample records about 510,000 distinct CDR3 sequences, about 15% of which are singletons. The top ten constitute approximately 15% of the sample. The source material was blood. All receptors come from a woman in her 40s with Graves' hyperthyroidism.

The rearrangement links TRBV6-5 to TRBJ1-2; the D gene is possibly TRBD1 (6 bases). CDR3 length equals 14 residues. Germline assignment: CDR1 MNHEY and CDR2 SVGAGI. The germline V and J ends were trimmed by 4 bases and 8 bases, with 17 bases remaining between them. The CDR3 nucleotides read TGTGCCAGCAGTTCCGGGACACCTCGTTTAGGCTACACCTTC. Translated: CASSSGTPRLGYTF.

This clonotype was detected ten times or more. V usage is TRBV24-1 and J usage is TRBJ1-5; D possibly corresponds to TRBD1 (6 bases). V lost 9 bases, J lost 7 bases, and 18 bases lay in between. Germline V gene lookup returns CDR1 KGHDR and CDR2 SFDVKD. The CDR3 spans 14 residues. CDR3 DNA sequence: TGTGCCACCGCTGGCGGGGGGCAGTGGCAGCCCCAGCATTTT. It yields the protein CATAGGGQWQPQHF.

This clonotype was observed many times. The gene calls are TRBV6-1 and TRBJ2-1; TRBD2 aligns across 10 bases. This CDR3 has 15 amino acids. Trimming at V came to 6 bases and at J to 7 bases, leaving 9 bases not matched to a gene. The germline V gene encodes CDR1 MNHNS and CDR2 SASEGT. The CDR3 DNA is TGTGCCAGCAGCTCCAGTAGCGGGAGGAGGAATGAGCAGTTCTTC. It specifies CASSSSSGRRNEQFF.

In this sample, this clonotype turned up many times. V is TRBV7-2 and J is TRBJ2-1; D is uncertain. V lost 1 base and J lost 9, with 10 bases in between. Looked up from germline, CDR1 is SGHTA and CDR2 is FQGNSA. CDR3 length: 13 amino acids. The CDR3 nucleotides are TGTGCCAGCAGCTTAGTGGGTGCTGGTGAGCAGTTCTTC. Its translation is CASSLVGAGEQFF.

This clonotype was detected many times. This chain links TRBV7-2 with TRBJ2-2; no firm D call. Looked up from germline, CDR1 is SGHTA and CDR2 is FQGNSA. There are 14 residues in the CDR3. V lost 3 bases, J lost 2 bases, and 7 bases lay in between. The CDR3 nucleotides read TGTGCCAGCAGCTTGGTGTATAACACCGGGGAGCTGTTTTTT. It translates to CASSLVYNTGELFF. The complete variable domain, with remaining parts taken from reference TRBV7-2 and TRBJ2-2, reads GAGVSQSPSNKVTEKGKDVELRCDPISGHTALYWYRQSLGQGLEFLIYFQGNSAPDKSGLPSDRFSAERTGGSVSTLTIQRTQQEDSAVYLCASSLVYNTGELFFGEGSRLTVL.

The chain has TRBV28 and TRBJ1-2; D is possibly TRBD1 (5 bases). Trimming removed 8 bases from V and 7 bases from J, with 8 bases in between. The CDR3 contains 10 residues. Germline assignment: CDR1 MDHEN and CDR2 SYDVKM. The CDR3 DNA reads TGTGCCAGCTGGGGGGGTGGCTACACCTTC. It is translated as CASWGGGYTF.

This clonotype was counted many times. V is TRBV10-3 and J is TRBJ2-7, with D maybe TRBD2 (5 bases). This CDR3 comprises 13 residues. CDR1 is ENHRY, CDR2 SYGVKD, per germline. V was trimmed by 2 bases and J by 4 bases, leaving 9 bases between them. For the CDR3, the DNA is TGTGCCATCAGTGAGAGCGGACGGTACGAGCAGTACTTC. This sequence encodes CAISESGRYEQYF.

This clonotype appeared many times. The rearrangement links TRBV5-1 to TRBJ2-2; 14 bases are a match to TRBD2. Looked up from germline, CDR1 is SGHRS and CDR2 is YFSETQ. The CDR3 loop spans 17 amino acids. Germline trimming cut 4 bases from V and 6 bases from J; bases unmatched to any gene: 8. The DNA for the CDR3 is TGCGCCAGCAGCGTGGGGACTAGCGGGAGATCGGCCGGGGAGCTGTTTTTT. It codes for CASSVGTSGRSAGELFF.

Many counts were recorded for this clonotype. The chain uses TRBV2 and TRBJ1-5; D remains unclear. This CDR3 has 13 amino acids. Germline CDR1 SNHLY, CDR2 FYNNEI. The V and J ends lost 2 bases and 9 bases respectively, with 11 bases between them. CDR3 in amino acids: CASSENGSGPQHF. For the CDR3, the DNA is TGTGCCAGCAGTGAAAATGGGTCCGGGCCCCAGCATTTT.

A word on this clonotype: Possible read error: a much larger clone is one base away. The genes are TRBV3-1 and TRBJ1-2; no clear D. The V gene's germline CDR1 is LGHDT and CDR2 YNNKEL (reference sequence). The CDR3 covers 15 residues. The CDR3 reads CASNQGYRKNYGYTF. The DNA of the CDR3 is TGTGCCAGCAACCAAGGGTACAGAAAAAACTATGGCTACACCTTC. Full variable domain (missing parts from reference TRBV3-1 and TRBJ1-2): DTAVSQTPKYLVTQMGNDKSIKCEQNLGHDTMYWYKQDSKKFLKIMFSYNNKELIINETVPNRFSPKSPDKAHLNLHINSLELGDSAVYFCASNQGYRKNYGYTFGSGTRLTVV.

This clonotype showed up many times. The V gene is TRBV7-2, the J gene TRBJ2-7; D ambiguous. The V gene lost 1 base and the J gene lost 7 bases, with 11 bases spanning the gap. CDR1 and CDR2 from the germline V gene are SGHTA and FQGNSA. The CDR3 spans 13 residues. CDR3 coding DNA: TGTGCCAGCAGCTTAGGGGTAGATAGGGAGCAGTACTTC. The encoded protein is CASSLGVDREQYF.

There are a few counts of this clonotype. This rearrangement joins TRBV5-1 to TRBJ2-3, with a weak D call TRBD2 (5 bases). The ends were cut back, 4 bases at V and 5 bases at J, with 11 bases in the middle. The germline V gene has CDR1 SGHRS and CDR2 YFSETQ. The CDR3 extends over 13 amino acids. CDR3 sequence (DNA): TGCGCCAGCAGCATTACTAGGATAGATACGCAGTATTTT. It is translated as CASSITRIDTQYF. The complete variable domain, with remaining parts taken from reference TRBV5-1 and TRBJ2-3, reads KAGVTQTPRYLIKTRGQQVTLSCSPISGHRSVSWYQQTPGQGLQFLFEYFSETQRNKGNFPGRFSGRQFSNSRSEMNVSTLELGDSALYLCASSITRIDTQYFGPGTRLTVL.

This clonotype was picked up many times. This rearrangement joins TRBV2 to TRBJ2-1; D remains ambiguous. Germline values: CDR1 SNHLY, CDR2 FYNNEI. Trimming left V 0 bases short and J 12 bases short, with 12 bases between. The CDR3 length is 13 residues. This CDR3 is CASSEALGLGQFF. The CDR3 nucleotides are TGTGCCAGCAGTGAAGCGCTGGGGTTGGGGCAGTTCTTC.

This clonotype was detected ten times or more. The chain has TRBV28 and TRBJ1-1; a possible D gene is TRBD1 (6 bases). The length of the CDR3 is 13 residues. Trimming pared 6 bases from V and 4 bases from J, leaving 12 bases between. The germline gives CDR1 MDHEN, CDR2 SYDVKM. The CDR3 nucleotides are TGTGCCAGCAGCCCGGACAGAGCCACTGAAGCTTTCTTT. This sequence encodes CASSPDRATEAFF.

This chain links TRBV7-9 with TRBJ2-5; possibly TRBD2 for D (6 bases). The CDR3 is 17 residues long. Germline lookup yields CDR1 SEHNR and CDR2 FQNEAQ (reference sequence). The V and J ends lost 5 bases and 9 bases respectively, with 28 bases between them. This CDR3 is CASSPGSLRDSSAPQYF. The DNA of the CDR3 is TGTGCCAGCAGCCCGGGTAGCCTTCGGGACTCCTCGGCGCCCCAGTACTTC.

This clonotype was counted many times. This rearrangement joins TRBV19 to TRBJ1-5, with 7 bases that match TRBD1. Looked up from germline, CDR1 is LNHDA and CDR2 is SQIVND (reference sequence). This CDR3 is 15 amino acids long. V gave up 3 bases and J gave up 2 bases; unmatched junction bases: 4. The CDR3 DNA follows: TGTGCCAGTAGTATTCAGGGGGTGGGCAATCAGCCCCAGCATTTT. Protein: CASSIQGVGNQPQHF. The full variable domain, with the rest looked up from reference TRBV19 and TRBJ1-5, is DGGITQSPKYLFRKEGQNVTLSCEQNLNHDAMYWYRQDPGQGLRLIYYSQIVNDFQKGDIAEGYSVSREKKESFPLTVTSAQKNPTAFYLCASSIQGVGNQPQHFGDGTRLSIL.

Points on this clonotype: Just one base apart from a much larger clone, this may be a read error. DNA of the CDR3: TGTGCCAGCAGTTCAATGGCGTCGGGGGCCCAGTACTTC. This translates into CASSSMASGAQYF. The chain couples TRBV12-3 or TRBV12-4 to TRBJ2-5, with D possibly being TRBD2 (6 bases). This CDR3 region has 13 residues. V was shortened by 4 bases and J by 9 bases, with 15 bases between the two germline ends.

The V and J genes are TRBV12-5 and TRBJ1-6; D might be TRBD1 (6 bases). Per germline, CDR1 LGHNT and CDR2 FRNRAP. This CDR3 is built from 12 residues. The V gene lost 3 bases and the J gene lost 13 bases, with 10 bases spanning the gap. This CDR3 is CASGLTGTPLHF. Written as DNA, the CDR3 is TGTGCTAGTGGTTTAACAGGGACGCCCCTCCACTTT.

This clonotype was observed a handful of times. The V call is TRBV7-8, the J call TRBJ1-1; D call uncertain. Germline V gene sequence: CDR1 SGHVS, CDR2 FQNEAQ. V was cut by 1 base and J by 7 bases, with 16 bases left in between. The CDR3 runs to 15 residues. This chain's CDR3 is CASSLVSAGIGEAFF. The CDR3 DNA reads TGTGCCAGCAGCTTAGTGTCCGCAGGTATCGGTGAAGCTTTCTTT.

This chain links TRBV3-1 with TRBJ2-6, with TRBD2 identical over 7 bases. The CDR3 length is 15 residues. V trimming: 4 bases; J trimming: 2 bases; junction bases outside the gene matches: 2. CDR1 LGHDT and CDR2 YNNKEL come from the germline V gene (reference sequence). CDR3 in amino acids: CASSPREAGANVLTF. Written as DNA, the CDR3 is TGTGCCAGCAGCCCTCGGGAGGCTGGGGCCAACGTCCTGACTTTC.

Ten or more counts support this clonotype. V gene TRBV2 combines with J gene TRBJ1-1; no clear D gene. The CDR3 sequence is 13 residues long. Germline V gives CDR1 SNHLY, CDR2 FYNNEI. The germline V and J ends were trimmed by 3 bases and 1 base, with 6 bases remaining between them. CDR3: CASSDTRNTEAFF. Written as DNA, the CDR3 is TGTGCCAGCAGTGATACCCGGAACACTGAAGCTTTCTTT.

The table lists this clonotype with many counts. The genes are TRBV20-1 and TRBJ2-1; 10 nucleotides line up with TRBD2. Germline values: CDR1 DFQATT, CDR2 SNEGSKA (reference sequence). The CDR3 has 14 amino acids. The ends lost 3 bases at V and 9 bases at J; junction bases unmatched: 8. CDR3 bases: TGCAGTGCTAGTGTTAGCGGGAGGTACGGTGAGCAGTTCTTC. Its protein product is CSASVSGRYGEQFF.